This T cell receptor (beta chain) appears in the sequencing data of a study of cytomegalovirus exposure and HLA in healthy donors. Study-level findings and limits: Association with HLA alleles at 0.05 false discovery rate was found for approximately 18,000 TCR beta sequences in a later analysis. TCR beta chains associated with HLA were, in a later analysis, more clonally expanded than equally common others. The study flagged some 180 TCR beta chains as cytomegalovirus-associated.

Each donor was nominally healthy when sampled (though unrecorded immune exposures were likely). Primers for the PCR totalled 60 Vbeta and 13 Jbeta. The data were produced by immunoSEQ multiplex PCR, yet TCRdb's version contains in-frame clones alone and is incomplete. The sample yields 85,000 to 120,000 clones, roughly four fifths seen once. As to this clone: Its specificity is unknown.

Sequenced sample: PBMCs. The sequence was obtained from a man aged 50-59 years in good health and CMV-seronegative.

The CDR3 bases are TGTGCCAGCAGTGGACTCTCGGAGACCCAGTACTTC. Residues: CASSGLSETQYF. The chain joins TRBV27 to TRBJ2-5, with a weak D call TRBD2 (5 bases). The V end lost 5 bases, the J end lost 5 bases, and 9 bases lay between the germline ends. The CDR3 is made up of 12 amino acids. CDR1 MNHEY and CDR2 SMNVEV come from the germline V gene (reference sequence).